The 24 T cell receptor beta chains in this list originate from one sample, sequenced in a study of T cells in localized non-small cell lung cancer (dated by TCRdb to the early 2020s). Library preparation employed the immunoSEQ multiplex PCR assay. The clones in this table, taken by TCRdb from immuneACCESS, are in-frame only. Not every clone is retained; where verified, under half of the shortfall comes from an unresolved V gene, and the cause of the rest is unknown. The sample yields approximately 28,000 clones; about 80% were counted once. Clones ranked in the top ten supply roughly 5.5% of the sample. This specimen was peripheral blood mononuclear cells, taken before any cancer treatment. These receptors originate from a man between 40 and 75 years old with stage III lung adenocarcinoma.

The chain carries TRBV28 and TRBJ2-2, with no clear D. The CDR3 extends over 17 amino acids. The germline V gene encodes CDR1 MDHEN and CDR2 SYDVKM. Trimming pared 2 bases from V and 6 bases from J, leaving 19 bases between. The CDR3 nucleotides are TGTGCCAGCAGTTTAAGTTTAGGCCAGTTCCCACCCGGGGAGCTGTTTTTT. Amino acids: CASSLSLGQFPPGELFF. The full variable domain, with the rest looked up from reference TRBV28 and TRBJ2-2, is DVKVTQSSRYLVKRTGEKVFLECVQDMDHENMFWYRQDPGLGLRLIYFSYDVKMKEKGDIPEGYSVSREKKERFSLILESASTNQTSMYLCASSLSLGQFPPGELFFGEGSRLTVL.

A single count supports this clone. This chain connects TRBV5-1 to TRBJ2-2, with D perhaps TRBD1 or TRBD2 (6 bases each). Trimming took 4 bases from V and 6 from J, leaving 10 bases between them. Germline loops: CDR1 SGHRS, CDR2 YFSETQ. The CDR3 loop spans 13 amino acids. CDR3 coding DNA: TGCGCCAGCAGCGGCCGGGGGCCCGGGGAGCTGTTTTTT. It yields the protein CASSGRGPGELFF. The variable domain in full, completed from reference TRBV5-1 and TRBJ2-2, reads KAGVTQTPRYLIKTRGQQVTLSCSPISGHRSVSWYQQTPGQGLQFLFEYFSETQRNKGNFPGRFSGRQFSNSRSEMNVSTLELGDSALYLCASSGRGPGELFFGEGSRLTVL.

The rearrangement links TRBV7-9 to TRBJ1-3; tentative D call: TRBD1 (5 bases). Between the trimmed V and J ends, which lost 7 bases and 0 bases, there was a span of 13 bases. CDR1 is SEHNR and CDR2 is FQNEAQ in the germline V gene (reference sequence). The CDR3 spans 15 residues. The CDR3 region has the DNA TGTGCCAGCAACTCCCAGGGTATCTCTGGAAACACCATATATTTT. Encoded protein: CASNSQGISGNTIYF.

This rearrangement joins TRBV5-4 to TRBJ1-4; 12 bases match TRBD1. The germline V gene encodes CDR1 SGHNT and CDR2 YYREEE (reference sequence). The CDR3 runs 19 residues. Losses at the gene ends were 2 bases for V and 2 bases for J; bases not matched to a gene: 10. The CDR3 loop reads CASSFLGDRGRRTNEKLFF. The CDR3 coding sequence is TGTGCCAGCAGCTTCCTGGGGGACAGGGGGCGTCGGACTAATGAAAAACTGTTTTTT.

This chain links TRBV5-1 with TRBJ2-2; D gene ambiguous. V gave up 2 bases and J gave up 2 bases, with 1 base separating them. Germline loops: CDR1 SGHRS, CDR2 YFSETQ. The CDR3 consists of 12 residues. Here the CDR3 DNA reads TGCGCCAGCAGCTTTAACACCGGGGAGCTGTTTTTT. Its translation is CASSFNTGELFF.

This chain uses TRBV6-1 with TRBJ1-2; TRBD1 is a possible D gene (5 bases). Germline assignment: CDR1 MNHNS and CDR2 SASEGT. The CDR3 is made up of 14 amino acids. V was shortened by 3 bases and J by 3 bases, with 11 bases between the two germline ends. DNA for the CDR3: TGTGCCAGCAGTGACGGACACCCTGACTATGGCTACACCTTC. This encodes CASSDGHPDYGYTF.

The chain carries TRBV5-1 and TRBJ2-1, with D perhaps assigned TRBD1 or TRBD2 (6 bases each). Trimming removed 1 base at V and 4 bases at J, with 18 bases between. This CDR3 contains 17 residues. Per germline, CDR1 SGHRS and CDR2 YFSETQ. CDR3 sequence: CASSLSNGGWGYNEQFF. CDR3 coding DNA: TGCGCCAGCAGCTTGAGTAACGGGGGCTGGGGTTACAATGAGCAGTTCTTC.

This chain joins TRBV5-4 and TRBJ1-5; D ambiguous. The germline CDR1 and CDR2 sequences are SGHNT and YYREEE (reference sequence). The ends were cut back, 0 bases at V and 4 bases at J, with 5 bases in the middle. The length of the CDR3 is 13 residues. DNA of the CDR3: TGTGCCAGCAGCTTGGACAGTAATCAGCCCCAGCATTTT. Translated, it gives CASSLDSNQPQHF.

The chain recombines TRBV5-1 with TRBJ2-3; 8 bases map to TRBD1. CDR3 length: 15 amino acids. V dropped 4 bases and J dropped 1; count of bases not matched to a gene: 5. The germline V gene encodes CDR1 SGHRS and CDR2 YFSETQ. The CDR3 loop reads CASSPDRGGTDTQYF. The CDR3 DNA reads as TGCGCCAGCAGCCCAGACAGGGGCGGCACAGATACGCAGTATTTT. The whole variable domain, filled in from reference TRBV5-1 and TRBJ2-3, reads KAGVTQTPRYLIKTRGQQVTLSCSPISGHRSVSWYQQTPGQGLQFLFEYFSETQRNKGNFPGRFSGRQFSNSRSEMNVSTLELGDSALYLCASSPDRGGTDTQYFGPGTRLTVL.

The CDR3 region has the DNA TGTGCCAGCAGCACTCAGGGGAACACTGAAGCTTTCTTT. It is translated as CASSTQGNTEAFF. The genes are TRBV7-3 and TRBJ1-1; weak D call: TRBD1 (5 bases). Germline CDR1 SGHTA, CDR2 FQGTGA. V was trimmed by 5 bases and J by 1 base, leaving 8 bases between them. The CDR3 has 13 residues.

The V and J genes are TRBV4-1 and TRBJ2-2, with D tentatively TRBD2 (6 bases). Germline V lookup: CDR1 MGHRA, CDR2 YSYEKL. CDR3 length: 15 residues. V lost 5 bases to trimming and J lost 5 bases, with 15 bases between them. This CDR3 reads CASSEVTGETGELFF. The CDR3 DNA sequence: TGCGCCAGCAGCGAAGTGACGGGAGAAACCGGGGAGCTGTTTTTT.

This clone has more than one count but fewer than ten. This chain joins TRBV5-4 and TRBJ1-2; 9 nucleotides match TRBD1. V trimming: 1 base; J trimming: 4 bases; junction bases outside the gene matches: 5. Germline V gene data show CDR1 as SGHNT and CDR2 as YYREEE (reference sequence). The CDR3 sequence is 15 residues long. The CDR3 loop reads CASSLSTGGAYGYTF. In DNA form, the CDR3 reads TGTGCCAGCAGCTTGTCGACAGGGGGTGCCTATGGCTACACCTTC.

This chain links TRBV9 with TRBJ1-1; a weak D match, TRBD1 (5 bases). V was trimmed by 7 bases and J by 8 bases, leaving 12 bases between them. CDR1 is SGDLS, CDR2 YYNGEE, per germline. CDR3 size: 11 residues. The CDR3 loop is CASGDGTEAFF. As DNA, the CDR3 is TGTGCCAGCGGGGACGGGACCGAAGCTTTCTTT. The variable domain in full, with the rest retrieved from reference TRBV9 and TRBJ1-1, is DSGVTQTPKHLITATGQRVTLRCSPRSGDLSVYWYQQSLDQGLQFLIQYYNGEERAKGNILERFSAQQFPDLHSELNLSSLELGDSALYFCASGDGTEAFFGQGTRLTVV.

This clone came up a few times. The gene calls are TRBV7-9 and TRBJ1-3; D remains ambiguous. The V gene's germline CDR1 is SEHNR and CDR2 FQNEAQ (reference sequence). This CDR3 is 16 amino acids long. V was shortened by 4 bases and J by 0 bases, with 13 bases between the two germline ends. Here the CDR3 DNA reads TGTGCCAGCAGCTCCAGGTCTAGCGTCTCTGGAAACACCATATATTTT. Its protein product is CASSSRSSVSGNTIYF.

The CDR3 sequence: CASSPPGTQNQPQHF. In DNA, the CDR3 is TGTGCCAGCAGCCCTCCCGGGACTCAGAATCAGCCCCAGCATTTT. The V call is TRBV6-1, the J call TRBJ1-5, with D tentatively TRBD1 (5 bases). The length of the CDR3 is 15 residues. Trimming removed 6 bases at V and 4 bases at J, with 16 bases between. CDR1 MNHNS and CDR2 SASEGT come from the germline V gene.

The V call is TRBV28, the J call TRBJ1-4, with D tentatively TRBD1 (6 bases). The CDR3 has 14 amino acids. Germline CDR1 MDHEN, CDR2 SYDVKM. The V and J ends lost 7 bases and 6 bases respectively, with 15 bases between them. This CDR3 is CASTVGGADEKLFF. CDR3 bases: TGTGCCAGCACCGTGGGGGGGGCCGATGAAAAACTGTTTTTT.

The genes are TRBV11-3 and TRBJ1-5; 7 nucleotides agree with TRBD1. Germline V CDR1 and CDR2: SGHNT, YENEEA. The CDR3 contains 20 residues. Trimming took 4 bases from V and 0 from J; bases not matched to a gene: 18. The CDR3: CASSSTSPRQGGSSNQPQHF. The CDR3 DNA follows: TGTGCCAGCAGCTCAACGTCCCCGAGACAGGGTGGGTCTAGCAATCAGCCCCAGCATTTT.

The V call is TRBV7-7, the J call TRBJ2-2; D unclear. The CDR3 loop spans 14 amino acids. The ends were cut back, 0 bases at V and 1 base at J, with 3 bases in the middle. Per germline, CDR1 SSHAT and CDR2 FNYEAQ (reference sequence). This CDR3 is CASSLAGNTGELFF. In DNA form, the CDR3 reads TGTGCCAGCAGCTTAGCGGGGAACACCGGGGAGCTGTTTTTT. Full variable domain (rest looked up from reference TRBV7-7 and TRBJ2-2): GAGVSQSPRYKVTKRGQDVTLRCDPISSHATLYWYQQALGQGPEFLTYFNYEAQPDKSGLPSDRFSAERPEGSISTLTIQRTEQRDSAMYRCASSLAGNTGELFFGEGSRLTVL.

Only one count was recorded for this clone. The chain recombines TRBV5-5 with TRBJ2-2; 9 nucleotides agree with TRBD2. This CDR3 comprises 17 residues. Losses at the gene ends were 4 bases for V and 0 bases for J; bases not matched to a gene: 7. CDR1 and CDR2 from the germline V gene are SGHKS and YYEKEE (reference sequence). In DNA form, the CDR3 reads TGTGCCAGCAGCACCACTGCGGGGGGGACGAACACCGGGGAGCTGTTTTTT. Amino acids: CASSTTAGGTNTGELFF.

This clone has a handful of counts. The V call is TRBV5-1, the J call TRBJ2-2; maybe TRBD2 (6 bases). The CDR3 contains 16 residues. V lost 0 bases and J 4 bases, leaving 13 bases between the germline ends. The germline V gene encodes CDR1 SGHRS and CDR2 YFSETQ. CDR3 nucleotide sequence: TGCGCCAGCAGCTTGGGCGGGGCTGCGGGCACCGGGGAGCTGTTTTTT. It specifies CASSLGGAAGTGELFF.

This clone appeared a single time. The chain links TRBV28 to TRBJ2-3; D unclear. V was shortened by 1 base and J by 4 bases, with 3 bases between the two germline ends. The germline CDR1 and CDR2 sequences are MDHEN and SYDVKM. This CDR3 has 12 residues. The CDR3 region has the DNA TGTGCCAGCAGTTTATACGCAGATACGCAGTATTTT. Its translation is CASSLYADTQYF.

The chain links TRBV10-3 to TRBJ2-7; weak D call: TRBD1 (6 bases). Germline loops: CDR1 ENHRY, CDR2 SYGVKD. V lost 5 bases and J 3 bases, leaving 14 bases between the germline ends. The CDR3 is 14 amino acids. The CDR3 coding sequence is TGTGCCATCAGTAGAGGGACAAGTTTCTACGAGCAGTACGTC. This sequence encodes CAISRGTSFYEQYV.

As regards this clone: At one end, the junction sequence differs from germline, possibly due to a read error. The DNA for the CDR3 is TGTGCTAGCAGCTACGGACTAGCGGGAGGCCAAGAGACCCAGTACTTC. Residues: CASSYGLAGGQETQYF. The J gene is TRBJ2-5, the V gene TRBV7-7; 14 positions match TRBD2. CDR3 length: 16 residues. Germline V gene lookup returns CDR1 SSHAT and CDR2 FNYEAQ (reference sequence).

The chain recombines TRBV5-1 with TRBJ1-4; possible D gene TRBD1, 6 bases. The CDR3 loop spans 17 amino acids. The V gene lost 3 bases and the J gene lost 0 bases, with 15 bases spanning the gap. Germline V gene data show CDR1 as SGHRS and CDR2 as YFSETQ. Written as DNA, the CDR3 is TGCGCCAGCAGCTCCGGTGGGGGCTTGGCAACTAATGAAAAACTGTTTTTT. It is translated as CASSSGGGLATNEKLFF.